A single sample gave rise to the 13 T cell receptor beta chains below, sequenced in a study of regulatory T cells in long-lasting Graves disease. CDR3 regions were amplified by Arm-PCR using iRepertoire HTBI primers to build TCR beta libraries. One entry per CDR3 protein, called by TCRdb with MiXCR from the multiplex PCR reads. The sample lists about 470,000 distinct CDR3 sequences; around 15% were seen once. Time point specified: newly diagnosed GD, antithyroid drugs for less than 3 months. Isolated PBMC RNA provided the starting material for the TCR library. The sample also formed part of further work on T cells in Graves' hyperthyroidism and ophthalmopathy.

The specimen comprised peripheral blood mononuclear cells (PBMCs), sampled at new diagnosis, from a patient treated with antithyroid drugs. These TCRs come from a man between 35 and 55 years old with Graves disease.

About this clonotype itself: A far more abundant clone sits one base away, making this likely a read error. The chain carries TRBV19 and TRBJ2-3; 9 positions match TRBD1. TRBJ2-7 explains the end of the DNA better; the J call may be wrong. The CDR3 covers 13 residues. The germline V gene has CDR1 LNHDA and CDR2 SQIVND (reference sequence). DNA of the CDR3: TGTGCCAGTAGCTACAGGGGGCGAGGCGAGCAGTACTTC. Protein sequence: CASSYRGRGEQYF.

The sample holds a few counts of this clonotype. V is TRBV15 and J is TRBJ2-2; maybe TRBD1 (5 bases). V was clipped by 0 bases and J by 6 bases, with 17 bases between them. CDR3 length equals 17 residues. The germline V gene has CDR1 LNHNV and CDR2 YYDKDF (reference sequence). CDR3 protein: CATSRDIFPGRAGELFF. The CDR3 DNA sequence: TGTGCCACCAGCAGAGATATTTTTCCAGGGCGAGCCGGGGAGCTGTTTTTT. Combining the CDR3 with reference TRBV15 and TRBJ2-2 gives the whole variable domain DAMVIQNPRYQVTQFGKPVTLSCSQTLNHNVMYWYQQKSSQAPKLLFHYYDKDFNNEADTPDNFQSRRPNTSFCFLDIRSPGLGDTAMYLCATSRDIFPGRAGELFFGEGSRLTVL.

In this sample, this clonotype turned up a few times. This chain joins TRBV15 and TRBJ2-3; D gene unclear. There are 16 residues in the CDR3. Germline V gene sequence: CDR1 LNHNV, CDR2 YYDKDF (reference sequence). The germline V and J ends were trimmed by 0 bases and 4 bases, with 14 bases remaining between them. This chain's CDR3 is CATSRDWASLPDTQYF. The DNA of the CDR3 is TGTGCCACCAGCAGAGATTGGGCTAGTTTGCCAGATACGCAGTATTTT.

The J gene is TRBJ2-1, the V gene TRBV3-1, with 9 nucleotides matching TRBD1. The CDR3 loop spans 17 amino acids. The germline CDR1 and CDR2 sequences are LGHDT and YNNKEL (reference sequence). V dropped 1 base and J dropped 10; count of bases not matched to a gene: 14. CDR3 sequence reads: CASSQGGRGQGWPEQFF. The CDR3 nucleotides read TGTGCCAGCAGCCAAGGGGGTAGGGGACAGGGATGGCCGGAGCAGTTCTTC.

This clonotype was counted a few times. The chain carries TRBV27 and TRBJ2-3; D is uncertain. V gave up 5 bases and J gave up 3 bases, with 9 bases separating them. Germline values: CDR1 MNHEY, CDR2 SMNVEV (reference sequence). CDR3 length: 13 residues. CDR3 nucleotides: TGTGCCAGCAGTCCCGATTGGACAGATACGCAGTATTTT. It is translated as CASSPDWTDTQYF.

This clonotype has a single count. Since a much larger clone is just one base distant, this may be a read error. The rearrangement joins TRBV13 to TRBJ2-1; D remains ambiguous. Germline values: CDR1 PRHDT, CDR2 FYEKMQ (reference sequence). V was cut by 6 bases and J by 10 bases, with 16 bases left in between. The CDR3 contains 13 residues. DNA for the CDR3: TGTGCCAGCAGAAACACCCCTGGACGGGAGCAGTTCTTC. Encoded protein: CASRNTPGREQFF.

This clonotype was seen at least ten times. The rearrangement uses TRBV3-1 and TRBJ2-1, with 7 bases fitting TRBD2. The CDR3 contains 13 residues. The V gene end was trimmed by 6 bases and the J gene end by 15 bases; junction bases not matched to a gene: 14. The germline V gene has CDR1 LGHDT and CDR2 YNNKEL (reference sequence). CDR3 in amino acids: CASRPTSERGVFF. CDR3 bases: TGTGCCAGCAGGCCTACTAGCGAGAGAGGGGTGTTCTTC.

There are many counts of this clonotype. The rearrangement uses TRBV30 and TRBJ2-1, with D uncertain. Germline CDR1 and CDR2: GTSNPN and SVGIG (reference sequence). This CDR3 has 13 residues. CDR3 protein: CAMQPPGHNEQFF. The CDR3, as DNA: TGTGCTATGCAGCCCCCCGGCCACAATGAGCAGTTCTTC. The entire variable domain, with the rest obtained from reference TRBV30 and TRBJ2-1, is as follows: SQTIHQWPATLVQPVGSPLSLECTVEGTSNPNLYWYRQAAGRGLQLLFYSVGIGQISSEVPQNLSASRPQDRQFILSSKKLLLSDSGFYLCAMQPPGHNEQFFGPGTRLTVL.

There are many counts of this clonotype. This chain connects TRBV28 to TRBJ2-7; D unclear. Trimming removed 5 bases at V and 2 bases at J, with 4 bases between. CDR3 length: 11 residues. The germline V gene has CDR1 MDHEN and CDR2 SYDVKM. The DNA for the CDR3 is TGTGCCAGCAGTCCAGCCTACGAGCAGTACTTC. Protein sequence: CASSPAYEQYF.

Many counts were recorded for this clonotype. The V and J genes are TRBV18 and TRBJ2-1; 9 bases line up with TRBD1. V dropped 6 bases and J dropped 5; count of bases not matched to a gene: 8. This CDR3 has 15 residues. CDR1 KGHSH and CDR2 LQKENI come from the germline V gene. CDR3 in amino acids: CASSRTGDPDNEQFF. DNA of the CDR3: TGTGCCAGCTCCCGGACAGGGGATCCTGACAATGAGCAGTTCTTC.

This chain connects TRBV20-1 to TRBJ1-6; 9 bases line up with TRBD1. From germline, CDR1 is DFQATT and CDR2 SNEGSKA (reference sequence). The CDR3 has 16 residues. Trimming cost V 8 bases and J 0 bases; bases outside gene matches: 8. The CDR3 DNA reads TGCAGTTACGAACCGACAGGGGGCTCCTATAATTCACCCCTCCACTTT. Its translation: CSYEPTGGSYNSPLHF.

The rearrangement joins TRBV12-3 or TRBV12-4 to TRBJ1-5, with TRBD1 identical over 7 bases. With 6 bases clipped from V and 0 bases from J, the junction kept 2 bases outside the gene matches. There are 14 residues in the CDR3. This CDR3 reads CASRDRNSNQPQHF. CDR3 DNA: TGTGCCAGCAGGGACAGGAATAGCAATCAGCCCCAGCATTTT.

DNA for the CDR3: TGCAGTGCTAGACTTGGGGGCCTGAATGAAAAACTGTTTTTT. It is translated as CSARLGGLNEKLFF. V usage is TRBV20-1 and J usage is TRBJ1-4; TRBD1 might be the D (6 bases). The CDR3 extends over 14 amino acids. From germline, CDR1 is DFQATT and CDR2 SNEGSKA (reference sequence). V lost 2 bases, J lost 5 bases, and 12 bases lay in between.